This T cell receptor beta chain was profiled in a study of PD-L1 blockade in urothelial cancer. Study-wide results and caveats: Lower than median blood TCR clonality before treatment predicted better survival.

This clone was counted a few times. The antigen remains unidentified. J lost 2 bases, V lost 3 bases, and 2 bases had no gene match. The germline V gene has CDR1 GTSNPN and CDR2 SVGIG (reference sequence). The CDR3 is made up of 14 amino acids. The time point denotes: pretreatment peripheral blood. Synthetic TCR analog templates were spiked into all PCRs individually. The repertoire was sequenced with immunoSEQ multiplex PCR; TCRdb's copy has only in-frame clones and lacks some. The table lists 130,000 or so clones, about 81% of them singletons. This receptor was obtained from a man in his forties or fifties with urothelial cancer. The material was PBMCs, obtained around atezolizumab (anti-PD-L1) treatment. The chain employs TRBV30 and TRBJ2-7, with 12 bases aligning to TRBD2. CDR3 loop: CAWSRTSGAYEQYF. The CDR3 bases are TGTGCCTGGAGCCGGACTAGCGGGGCCTACGAGCAGTACTTC.